Following are 14 T cell receptor beta chains from one sample sequenced in a study of shared clonotypes between healthy human individuals. Profiled with immunoSEQ multiplex PCR; TCRdb holds only in-frame clones, not every one. The sample has 1 million to 1.2 million clones, approximately 77% seen once. Source material: memory CD4+ T cells from PBMCs. The subset is: CD45RA-negative fraction. The origin of the receptors is a man between 18 and 35 years old in good health. Some clones in this sample may be carry-over from other donors' samples.

A note on this clone: The same CDR3 is also encoded by other DNA sequences in this sample. The rearrangement links TRBV10-3 to TRBJ1-3; the D is unclear. This CDR3 is 13 amino acids long. V was shortened by 0 bases and J by 3 bases, with 3 bases between the two germline ends. The germline CDR1 and CDR2 sequences are ENHRY and SYGVKD. The CDR3: CAISESGGNTIYF. CDR3 DNA: TGTGCCATCAGTGAGTCGGGTGGAAACACCATATATTTT.

The rearrangement joins TRBV28 to TRBJ2-7, with a weak D call TRBD2 (5 bases). The CDR3 contains 16 residues. V was shortened by 3 bases and J by 0 bases, with 15 bases between the two germline ends. The germline CDR1 and CDR2 sequences are MDHEN and SYDVKM. The CDR3 sequence: CASSLARAASSYEQYF. The CDR3 DNA is TGTGCCAGCAGTTTGGCGCGGGCCGCAAGCTCCTACGAGCAGTACTTC.

This rearrangement joins TRBV19 to TRBJ1-5; tentatively, D is TRBD1 (5 bases). V was shortened by 6 bases and J by 0 bases, with 18 bases between the two germline ends. Looked up from germline, CDR1 is LNHDA and CDR2 is SQIVND (reference sequence). This CDR3 has 17 residues. The CDR3 bases are TGTGCCAGTAGCCTCTTCGACAGCAGCTATAGCAATCAGCCCCAGCATTTT. Amino acid sequence: CASSLFDSSYSNQPQHF.

This clone showed up just once. Additional DNA sequences in this sample encode the identical CDR3. The chain combines TRBV6-5 with TRBJ2-7; perhaps D is TRBD1 or TRBD2 (5 bases each). In germline, CDR1 is MNHEY, CDR2 SVGAGI. CDR3 length: 14 residues. V was shortened by 0 bases and J by 3 bases, with 9 bases between the two germline ends. The CDR3 loop is CASSYSPGSYEQYF. As DNA, the CDR3 is TGTGCCAGCAGTTACTCTCCAGGGAGCTACGAGCAGTACTTC.

The chain employs TRBV7-2 and TRBJ2-1; TRBD2 matches 11 bases. CDR1 SGHTA and CDR2 FQGNSA come from the germline V gene. V dropped 1 base and J dropped 6; count of bases not matched to a gene: 2. CDR3 length: 15 residues. Here the CDR3 DNA reads TGTGCCAGCAGCTTAGGACTAGCGGGACGCAATGAGCAGTTCTTC. Protein product: CASSLGLAGRNEQFF.

CDR3 DNA sequence: TGCGCCAGCAAGGGGGAGACATTCTACGAGCAGTACTTC. Translating it yields CASKGETFYEQYF. The chain recombines TRBV5-1 with TRBJ2-7; D might be TRBD1 (6 bases). This CDR3 is built from 13 residues. CDR1 and CDR2 (germline): SGHRS, YFSETQ. V lost 6 bases and J 3 bases, leaving 13 bases between the germline ends.

The chain links TRBV28 to TRBJ1-4; D may be TRBD1 (5 bases). Germline V gene sequence: CDR1 MDHEN, CDR2 SYDVKM. Trimming pared 3 bases from V and 0 bases from J, leaving 11 bases between. The CDR3 has 16 amino acids. The CDR3 coding sequence is TGTGCCAGCAGTTTCACAACAGGAGCAACTAATGAAAAACTGTTTTTT. It codes for CASSFTTGATNEKLFF. Full variable domain (outside the CDR3, taken from reference TRBV28 and TRBJ1-4): DVKVTQSSRYLVKRTGEKVFLECVQDMDHENMFWYRQDPGLGLRLIYFSYDVKMKEKGDIPEGYSVSREKKERFSLILESASTNQTSMYLCASSFTTGATNEKLFFGSGTQLSVL.

CDR3 loop: CASSRTSGANVLTF. The CDR3 DNA follows: TGTGCCAGCAGCCGAACCTCTGGGGCCAACGTCCTGACTTTC. The genes are TRBV14 and TRBJ2-6, with no clear D. Germline V gene data show CDR1 as SGHDN and CDR2 as FVKESK. The CDR3 is made up of 14 amino acids. Between the trimmed V and J ends, which lost 4 bases and 0 bases, there was a span of 4 bases.

The V gene is TRBV14, the J gene TRBJ1-2; D may be TRBD1 (5 bases). CDR1 SGHDN and CDR2 FVKESK come from the germline V gene. Trimming stripped 1 base from V and 4 bases from J, with 7 bases between. CDR3 length: 13 residues. The CDR3: CASSQVGPYGYTF. The CDR3 DNA sequence: TGTGCCAGCAGCCAAGTGGGGCCCTATGGCTACACCTTC.

The genes are TRBV6-4 and TRBJ2-1; 9 positions agree with TRBD2. The V segment lost 8 bases and the J segment 6 bases; nucleotides outside the gene matches: 8. CDR3 size: 14 residues. In germline, CDR1 is MRHNA, CDR2 SNTAGT. The DNA for the CDR3 is TGTGCCAGCCGGCCCCTAGCGGGAAGCAATGAGCAGTTCTTC. Its protein is CASRPLAGSNEQFF.

This chain uses TRBV20-1 with TRBJ2-7; unclear D gene. Germline lookup yields CDR1 DFQATT and CDR2 SNEGSKA (reference sequence). V lost 6 bases to trimming and J lost 3 bases, with 6 bases between them. The CDR3 extends over 10 amino acids. The CDR3 DNA sequence: TGCAGTGCCTGGGGCTACGAGCAGTACTTC. This sequence encodes CSAWGYEQYF.

This clone was observed a handful of times. The gene calls are TRBV14 and TRBJ2-7; D is unclear. Trimming removed 0 bases at V and 3 bases at J, with 12 bases between. Germline CDR1 and CDR2: SGHDN and FVKESK. This CDR3 spans 15 amino acids. CDR3 DNA: TGTGCCAGCAGCCAAGATTTGCCCAAGAACTACGAGCAGTACTTC. It specifies CASSQDLPKNYEQYF.

In this sample, this clone turned up once. This chain links TRBV9 with TRBJ2-3, with 7 bases fitting TRBD1. The ends lost 3 bases at V and 2 bases at J; junction bases unmatched: 6. The CDR3 is 15 amino acids. Germline loops: CDR1 SGDLS, CDR2 YYNGEE. CDR3 sequence: CASSDGTVITDTQYF. CDR3 bases: TGTGCCAGCAGCGACGGGACAGTTATCACAGATACGCAGTATTTT.

This clone was seen only a few times. The J gene is TRBJ1-1, the V gene TRBV20-1; tentative D call: TRBD1 (6 bases). This CDR3 is 11 amino acids long. Germline-derived CDR1 and CDR2 are DFQATT and SNEGSKA (reference sequence). Deletions cut 2 bases from V and 8 bases from J, with 9 bases between. Written as DNA, the CDR3 is TGCAGTGCTAGAAGACAGGAGGAAGCTTTCTTT. Protein: CSARRQEEAFF.